This entry describes one T cell receptor beta chain. The data were taken from a study of blood T cell repertoires in COVID-19. Study context: Acute and convalescent COVID-19 specimens originated in the United States, Italy and Spain. PBMCs, B-cell-depleted T cells, or T cells were the source of the cDNA or gDNA that made up the material.

This CDR3 comprises 14 residues. The V and J ends lost 2 bases and 7 bases respectively, with 15 bases between them. CDR1 and CDR2 from the germline V gene are SGHTA and FQGNSA. Clones were read by immunoSEQ multiplex PCR, and TCRdb kept only the in-frame ones, dropping some. The sample contains 650,000 to 800,000 clones, approximately 90% of which appear only once. The V call is TRBV7-2, the J call TRBJ2-7; the D gene is possibly TRBD2 (5 bases). The TCR was taken from a woman in her late teens or twenties with acute or convalescent COVID-19. Sequenced: peripheral blood. The CDR3 here is CASSLNLSGEEQYF. CDR3 DNA sequence: TGTGCCAGCAGCTTAAATTTATCCGGGGAAGAGCAGTACTTC.